The 6 T cell receptor beta chains below all came from one sample that was sequenced in a study of CD8 T cells in ankylosing spondylitis. TCRdb ran MiXCR on the 5' RACE reads and lists one entry per CDR3 protein. The sample shows 250,000 or so distinct CDR3 sequences, 20% to 30% of them seen only once. Material for sequencing was blood, either unsorted or a sorted T cell fraction (not recorded which). The receptors were gathered from a male donor with ankylosing spondylitis or in good health (not recorded which).

The V call is TRBV12-3 or TRBV12-4, the J call TRBJ1-4, with a tentative D call TRBD1 (6 bases). Trimming removed 6 bases from V and 8 bases from J, with 25 bases in between. The CDR3 spans 17 residues. The CDR3 nucleotides are TGTGCCAGCAGCCACGGGCAGGGGAGTATGCGGTGGGAAAAACTGTTTTTT. This encodes CASSHGQGSMRWEKLFF.

This clonotype showed up just a few times. The junction and the germline gene differ at one end; a read error may be behind it. The J gene is TRBJ2-4, the V gene TRBV12-3 or TRBV12-4; 8 bases line up with TRBD1. This CDR3 is built from 12 residues. The CDR3 coding sequence is TGTGCCAGCAGTACCCGGACAGGGCCTTCGTGCTTC. Translated: CASSTRTGPSCF.

This clonotype was counted only a few times. The chain couples TRBV2 to TRBJ2-7; TRBD1 is a possible D gene (8 bases). This CDR3 region has 15 residues. CDR1 SNHLY and CDR2 FYNNEI come from the germline V gene. V lost 4 bases to trimming and J lost 0 bases, with 13 bases between them. The CDR3 sequence: CASSGEGQVSYEQYF. Written as DNA, the CDR3 is TGTGCCAGCAGTGGGGAGGGACAGGTCTCCTACGAGCAGTACTTC.

This clonotype was picked up many times. The chain employs TRBV4-2 and TRBJ1-5; TRBD1 might be the D (6 bases). Trimming took 5 bases from V and 7 from J, leaving 15 bases between them. The CDR3 is 14 amino acids. Germline CDR1 is LGHNA and CDR2 is YNFKEQ. The CDR3 sequence is CASSSRQEGQPQHF. DNA for the CDR3: TGTGCCAGCAGCTCCCGACAGGAAGGACAGCCCCAGCATTTT.

This clonotype was recorded a few times. V is TRBV29-1 and J is TRBJ2-7; D not resolved. From germline, CDR1 is SQVTM and CDR2 ANQGSEA. Trimming shortened V by 3 bases and J by 0 bases, and 12 bases separated the two germline ends. This CDR3 contains 14 residues. The CDR3 DNA follows: TGCAGCGTTGAGCACAATAGCCCCTCCTACGAGCAGTACTTC. Protein product: CSVEHNSPSYEQYF.

This clonotype came up a few times. J is TRBJ1-1 and V is TRBV29-1; D is unresolved. The CDR3 has 10 amino acids. Germline V lookup: CDR1 SQVTM, CDR2 ANQGSEA. V gave up 0 bases and J gave up 11 bases, with 7 bases separating them. DNA for the CDR3: TGCAGCGTTGAAGAGTTTGGTGCTTTCTTT. This codes for CSVEEFGAFF.